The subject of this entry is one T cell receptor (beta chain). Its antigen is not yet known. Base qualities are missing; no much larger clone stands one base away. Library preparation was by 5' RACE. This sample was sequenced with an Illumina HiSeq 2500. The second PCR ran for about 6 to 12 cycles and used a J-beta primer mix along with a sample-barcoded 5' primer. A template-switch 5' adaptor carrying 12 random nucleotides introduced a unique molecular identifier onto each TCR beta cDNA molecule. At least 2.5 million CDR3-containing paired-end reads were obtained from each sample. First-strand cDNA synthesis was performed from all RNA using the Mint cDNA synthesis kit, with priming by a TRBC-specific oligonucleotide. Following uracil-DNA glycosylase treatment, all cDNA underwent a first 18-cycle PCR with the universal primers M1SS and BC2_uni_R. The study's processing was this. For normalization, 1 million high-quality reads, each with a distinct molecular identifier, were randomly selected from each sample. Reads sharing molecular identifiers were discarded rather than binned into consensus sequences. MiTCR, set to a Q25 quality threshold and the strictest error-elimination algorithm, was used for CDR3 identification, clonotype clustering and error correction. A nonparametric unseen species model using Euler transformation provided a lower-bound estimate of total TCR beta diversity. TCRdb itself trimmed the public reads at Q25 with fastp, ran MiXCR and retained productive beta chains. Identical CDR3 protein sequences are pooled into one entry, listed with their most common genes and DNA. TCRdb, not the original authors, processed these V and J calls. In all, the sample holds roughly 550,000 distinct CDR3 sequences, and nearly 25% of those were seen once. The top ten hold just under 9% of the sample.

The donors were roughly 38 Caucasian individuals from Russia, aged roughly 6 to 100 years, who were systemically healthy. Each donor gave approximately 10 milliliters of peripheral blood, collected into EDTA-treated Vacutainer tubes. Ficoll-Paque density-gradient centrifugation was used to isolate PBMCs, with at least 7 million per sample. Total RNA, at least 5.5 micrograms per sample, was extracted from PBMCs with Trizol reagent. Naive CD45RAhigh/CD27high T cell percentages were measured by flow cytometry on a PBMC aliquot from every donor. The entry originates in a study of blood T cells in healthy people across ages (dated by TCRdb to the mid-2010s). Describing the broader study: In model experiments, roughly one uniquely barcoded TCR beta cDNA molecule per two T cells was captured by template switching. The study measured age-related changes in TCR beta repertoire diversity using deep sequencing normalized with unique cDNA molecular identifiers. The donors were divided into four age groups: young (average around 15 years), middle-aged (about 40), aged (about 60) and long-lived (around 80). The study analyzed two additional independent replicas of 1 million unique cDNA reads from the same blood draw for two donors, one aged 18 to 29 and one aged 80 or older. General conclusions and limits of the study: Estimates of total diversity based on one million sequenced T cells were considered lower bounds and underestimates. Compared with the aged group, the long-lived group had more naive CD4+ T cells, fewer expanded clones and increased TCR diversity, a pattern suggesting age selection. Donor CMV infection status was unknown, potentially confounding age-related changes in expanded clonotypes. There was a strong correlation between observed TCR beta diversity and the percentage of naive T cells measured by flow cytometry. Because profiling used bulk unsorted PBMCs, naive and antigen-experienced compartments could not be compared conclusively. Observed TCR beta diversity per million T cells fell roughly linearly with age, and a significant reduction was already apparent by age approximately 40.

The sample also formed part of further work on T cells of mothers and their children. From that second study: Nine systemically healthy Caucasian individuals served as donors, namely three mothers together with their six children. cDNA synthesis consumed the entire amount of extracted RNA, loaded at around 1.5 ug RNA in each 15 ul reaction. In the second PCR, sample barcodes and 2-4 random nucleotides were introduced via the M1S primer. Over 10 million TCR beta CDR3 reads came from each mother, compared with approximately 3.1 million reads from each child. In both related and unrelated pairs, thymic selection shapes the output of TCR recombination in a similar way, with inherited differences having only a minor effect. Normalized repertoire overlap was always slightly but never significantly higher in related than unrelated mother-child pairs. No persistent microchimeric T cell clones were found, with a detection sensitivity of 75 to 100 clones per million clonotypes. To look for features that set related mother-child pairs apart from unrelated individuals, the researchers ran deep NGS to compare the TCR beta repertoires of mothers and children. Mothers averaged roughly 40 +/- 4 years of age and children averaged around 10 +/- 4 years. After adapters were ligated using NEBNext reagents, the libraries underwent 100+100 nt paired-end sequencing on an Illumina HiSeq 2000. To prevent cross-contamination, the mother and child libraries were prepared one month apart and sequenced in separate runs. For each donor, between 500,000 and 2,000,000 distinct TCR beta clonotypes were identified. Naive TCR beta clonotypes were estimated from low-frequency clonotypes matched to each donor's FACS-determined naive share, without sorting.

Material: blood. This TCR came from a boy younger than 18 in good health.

The DNA is as follows: TGTGCCAGCAGTTTTGGTCTTCAGGTCCCGGGTTTTCTGTACTTC. It translates as CASSFGLQVPGFLYF. This sequence uses TRBV12-3 or TRBV12-4 and TRBJ2-7, with the D gene not clear enough to name. The CDR3 contains 15 residues, cysteine and phenylalanine counted. Kept here is only the CDR3 DNA, which spans 45 bases and is read in frame from base 1. At the junction V is shortened by 3 bases and J by 12 bases, with 24 bases in between.